This TCR beta chain was observed in a study of blood T cell repertoires in COVID-19. The count of this clone is one. Generated by immunoSEQ multiplex PCR, the TCRdb table keeps only in-frame clones and is missing some. The data show more than 400,000 clones, roughly 87% seen once. The receptor comes from a woman younger than 35 who had recovered from COVID-19. Material for sequencing was PBMCs or T cells enriched from blood (not recorded which).

CDR3 sequence reads: CASSKRQGSHEKLFF. The CDR3 region has the DNA TGTGCCAGCAGCAAAAGGCAGGGGAGTCATGAAAAACTGTTTTTT. The rearrangement links TRBV21-1 to TRBJ1-4; the table's TRBD1 call for D was not verified on the DNA. TRBV21-1 is tagged as a pseudogene. The CDR3 has 15 residues.